This T cell receptor beta chain originates from a study of cytomegalovirus exposure and HLA in healthy donors. As for the study in general: Among roughly 180 million T cells, an earlier analysis found roughly 100 million unique TCR beta sequences.

This clone was observed a handful of times. The target antigen is unknown. Trimming removed 1 base at V and 0 bases at J, with 10 bases between. The germline CDR1 and CDR2 sequences are LGHNA and YSLEER. The CDR3 runs 17 residues. The PCR ran on 60 Vbeta and 13 Jbeta primers. The assay was immunoSEQ multiplex PCR, and TCRdb's table has in-frame clones only and misses some. The sample contains around 180,000 clones, 81% of which appear only once. General observations from the study: Reported findings show TCR beta sequences accurately forecast HLA-A and HLA-B alleles in most subjects.

Sequencing was done on a sample of PBMCs. The origin of this receptor is a man aged 18 to 35 in good health and CMV-seronegative. The gene calls are TRBV4-3 and TRBJ2-6; no clear D. CDR3 region: CASSQGDTFSGANVLTF. CDR3 bases: TGCGCCAGCAGCCAAGGAGACACCTTCTCTGGGGCCAACGTCCTGACTTTC.